This TCR beta chain was documented in a study of blood T cell repertoires in COVID-19. Study-wide context: There were acute and convalescent COVID-19 samples, and they came from the United States, Italy and Spain. The analysed material was cDNA or gDNA that came from T cells, B-cell-depleted T cells, or PBMCs.

The germline V gene has CDR1 KGHSH and CDR2 LQKENI. V lost 4 bases and J 0 bases, leaving 15 bases between the germline ends. The CDR3 is 16 amino acids. In the original processing: Reference gene primer amplification in the assay estimated nucleated cell counts. Profiling relied on immunoSEQ multiplex PCR, and the TCRdb table lists in-frame clones only, not all of them. V and J calls and clone size are as listed in that table; D and trimming were resolved from the DNA. The sample shows almost 300,000 clones, about 87% of them seen only once. This clone has more than one count but fewer than ten. This chain links TRBV18 with TRBJ1-1; D is possibly TRBD1 (5 bases). The sequencing sample was made of peripheral blood. This TCR was sampled from a man aged 70-80 years with acute or convalescent COVID-19. The CDR3 reads CASSQYLTDMNTEAFF. CDR3 DNA: TGTGCCAGCTCACAATATTTGACAGATATGAACACTGAAGCTTTCTTT.